The rows below give T cell receptor beta chains drawn from one sample of a study of blood T cell repertoires in COVID-19. The repertoire was sequenced with immunoSEQ multiplex PCR; TCRdb's copy has only in-frame clones and lacks some. The data show 300,000 to 350,000 clones, 85% to 95% seen once. The sample comprised PBMCs or T cells enriched from blood (not recorded which). Receptors originate from a woman in her 30s who had been exposed to COVID-19. The CDR3 runs from the conserved cysteine through the conserved F or W. A D gene is named only where the DNA matches it firmly. Clone size is stated in some rows and not others, as once, few, many or a class when expanded.

v_gene: TRBV27
abundance: NA
d_gene: TRBD2
j_gene: TRBJ2-1
CDR3aa: CASSRKGTSGDLNEQFF
CDR3nt: TGTGCCAGCAGCCGAAAGGGGACTAGCGGGGACTTAAATGAGCAGTTCTTC

v_gene: TRBV5-1
abundance: NA
d_gene: TRBD1
j_gene: TRBJ1-4
CDR3aa: CASSDLSGGNEKLFF
CDR3nt: TGCGCCAGCAGCGACCTTTCAGGGGGCAATGAAAAACTGTTTTTT

v_gene: TRBV9
abundance: NA
d_gene: NA
j_gene: TRBJ2-1
CDR3aa: CASSVARQTADNEQFF
CDR3nt: TGTGCCAGCAGCGTAGCCCGGCAGACTGCGGACAATGAGCAGTTCTTC

v_gene: TRBV6-5
abundance: many
d_gene: NA
j_gene: TRBJ1-1
CDR3aa: CASSYSRATEAFF
CDR3nt: TGTGCCAGCAGTTACTCGAGAGCCACTGAAGCTTTCTTT

v_gene: TRBV14
abundance: NA
d_gene: NA
j_gene: TRBJ2-2
CDR3aa: CASSQFMNTGELFF
CDR3nt: TGTGCCAGCAGCCAATTCATGAACACCGGGGAGCTGTTTTTT

v_gene: TRBV9
abundance: NA
d_gene: TRBD1
j_gene: TRBJ1-1
CDR3aa: CASGGTGTEAFF
CDR3nt: TGTGCCAGCGGTGGGACAGGGACGGAAGCTTTCTTT

v_gene: TRBV15
abundance: NA
d_gene: NA
j_gene: TRBJ1-5
CDR3aa: CATSLLGTRVYSNQPQHF
CDR3nt: TGTGCCACCAGCCTTCTAGGGACACGGGTTTATAGCAATCAGCCCCAGCATTTT

v_gene: TRBV7-6
abundance: NA
d_gene: TRBD1
j_gene: TRBJ2-7
CDR3aa: CASSLEGDRAGYEQYF
CDR3nt: TGTGCCAGCAGCTTAGAGGGGGACAGGGCAGGGTACGAGCAGTACTTC

v_gene: TRBV7-8
abundance: NA
d_gene: TRBD2
j_gene: TRBJ2-5
CDR3aa: CASSLMGPGLAEFQETQYF
CDR3nt: TGTGCCAGCAGCTTAATGGGGCCTGGACTAGCGGAGTTCCAAGAGACCCAGTACTTC

v_gene: TRBV2
abundance: NA
d_gene: NA
j_gene: TRBJ1-1
CDR3aa: CASRARNTEAFF
CDR3nt: TGTGCCAGCAGGGCCAGGAACACTGAAGCTTTCTTT

v_gene: TRBV2
abundance: NA
d_gene: TRBD1
j_gene: TRBJ1-1
CDR3aa: CASSNMGQGNTEAFF
CDR3nt: TGTGCCAGCAGCAACATGGGACAGGGGAACACTGAAGCTTTCTTT

v_gene: TRBV12-3/TRBV12-4
abundance: NA
d_gene: TRBD1
j_gene: TRBJ2-1
CDR3aa: CASKPGQGGEQFF
CDR3nt: TGTGCCAGCAAACCGGGACAGGGCGGTGAGCAGTTCTTC

v_gene: TRBV9
abundance: NA
d_gene: TRBD2
j_gene: TRBJ2-5
CDR3aa: CASSVAMGWAGGQETQYF
CDR3nt: TGTGCCAGCAGCGTAGCGATGGGATGGGCGGGGGGACAAGAGACCCAGTACTTC

v_gene: TRBV27
abundance: NA
d_gene: NA
j_gene: TRBJ2-7
CDR3aa: CASSRLGQNEQYF
CDR3nt: TGTGCCAGCAGTAGACTCGGACAAAACGAGCAGTACTTC

v_gene: TRBV4-1
abundance: NA
d_gene: NA
j_gene: TRBJ1-2
CDR3aa: CASSQAVGGVYGYTF
CDR3nt: TGCGCCAGCAGCCAAGCCGTGGGGGGGGTCTATGGCTACACCTTC

v_gene: TRBV4-2
abundance: NA
d_gene: TRBD2
j_gene: TRBJ2-7
CDR3aa: CASSQEVRGAYEQYF
CDR3nt: TGTGCCAGCAGCCAAGAGGTACGGGGGGCCTACGAGCAGTACTTC

v_gene: TRBV18
abundance: NA
d_gene: NA
j_gene: TRBJ1-1
CDR3aa: CASSRQRTESEAFF
CDR3nt: TGTGCCAGCTCACGGCAAAGGACAGAGAGTGAAGCTTTCTTT

v_gene: TRBV28
abundance: NA
d_gene: NA
j_gene: TRBJ2-1
CDR3aa: CASSPMMAGDNEQFF
CDR3nt: TGTGCCAGCAGTCCAATGATGGCAGGCGACAATGAGCAGTTCTTC

v_gene: TRBV7-3
abundance: NA
d_gene: TRBD2
j_gene: TRBJ2-1
CDR3aa: CASSSIAGGSYNEQFF
CDR3nt: TGTGCCAGCAGCAGCATAGCGGGGGGCTCCTACAATGAGCAGTTCTTC

v_gene: TRBV7-2
abundance: NA
d_gene: TRBD1
j_gene: TRBJ1-6
CDR3aa: CASSFNRDRGTSPLHF
CDR3nt: TGTGCCAGCAGCTTTAACCGGGACAGGGGTACTTCACCCCTCCACTTT

v_gene: TRBV19
abundance: NA
d_gene: NA
j_gene: TRBJ2-4
CDR3aa: CASSGFQGDQYF
CDR3nt: TGTGCCAGTAGTGGATTCCAGGGTGATCAGTACTTC

v_gene: TRBV5-1
abundance: NA
d_gene: NA
j_gene: TRBJ2-3
CDR3aa: CATRRGHGTDTQYF
CDR3nt: TGCGCCACCAGGAGGGGGCATGGCACAGATACGCAGTATTTT

v_gene: TRBV5-1
abundance: NA
d_gene: TRBD1
j_gene: TRBJ1-3
CDR3aa: CASSPQPGQWDTIYF
CDR3nt: TGCGCCAGCAGCCCCCAACCGGGACAGTGGGACACCATATATTTT

v_gene: TRBV6-1
abundance: NA
d_gene: TRBD1
j_gene: TRBJ2-1
CDR3aa: CASSAKSGQVSSYNEQFF
CDR3nt: TGTGCCAGCAGTGCAAAATCGGGACAGGTGAGCTCCTACAATGAGCAGTTCTTC

v_gene: TRBV4-1
abundance: NA
d_gene: NA
j_gene: TRBJ1-5
CDR3aa: CASSQFPTRGSSNQPQHF
CDR3nt: TGCGCCAGCAGCCAATTTCCCACAAGAGGCAGCAGCAATCAGCCCCAGCATTTT

v_gene: TRBV9
abundance: once
d_gene: NA
j_gene: TRBJ2-1
CDR3aa: CASSAWGGANEQFF
CDR3nt: TGTGCCAGCAGCGCCTGGGGCGGGGCGAATGAGCAGTTCTTC

v_gene: TRBV9
abundance: NA
d_gene: TRBD1
j_gene: TRBJ2-3
CDR3aa: CASSVARGNTDTQYF
CDR3nt: TGTGCCAGCAGCGTAGCCAGGGGGAACACAGATACGCAGTATTTT